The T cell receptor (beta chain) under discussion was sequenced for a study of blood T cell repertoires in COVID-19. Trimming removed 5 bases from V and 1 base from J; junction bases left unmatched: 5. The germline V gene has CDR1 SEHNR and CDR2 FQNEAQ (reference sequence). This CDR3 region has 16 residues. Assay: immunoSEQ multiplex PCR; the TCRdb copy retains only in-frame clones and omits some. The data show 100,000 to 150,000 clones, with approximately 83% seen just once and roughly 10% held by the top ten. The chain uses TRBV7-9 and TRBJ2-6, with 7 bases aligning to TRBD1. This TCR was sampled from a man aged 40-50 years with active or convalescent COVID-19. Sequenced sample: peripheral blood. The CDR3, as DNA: TGTGCCAGCAGCCCGCAGACAGGGTCTGGGGCCAACGTCCTGACTTTC. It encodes CASSPQTGSGANVLTF.